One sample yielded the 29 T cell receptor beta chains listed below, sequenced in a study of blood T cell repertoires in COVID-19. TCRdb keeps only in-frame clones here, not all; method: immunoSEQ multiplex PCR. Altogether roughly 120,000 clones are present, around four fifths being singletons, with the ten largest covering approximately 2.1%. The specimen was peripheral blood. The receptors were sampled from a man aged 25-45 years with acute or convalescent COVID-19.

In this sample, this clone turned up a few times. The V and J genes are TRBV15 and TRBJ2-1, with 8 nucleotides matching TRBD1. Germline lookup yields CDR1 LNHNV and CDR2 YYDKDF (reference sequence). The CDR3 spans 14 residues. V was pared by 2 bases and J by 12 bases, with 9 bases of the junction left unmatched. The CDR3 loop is CATSRQGAHEGQFF. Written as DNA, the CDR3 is TGTGCCACCAGCAGACAGGGGGCCCATGAGGGGCAGTTCTTC.

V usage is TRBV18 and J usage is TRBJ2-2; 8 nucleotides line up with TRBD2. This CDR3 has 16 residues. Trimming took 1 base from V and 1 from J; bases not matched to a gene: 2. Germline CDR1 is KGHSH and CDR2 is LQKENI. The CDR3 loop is CASSPQSGRNTGELFF. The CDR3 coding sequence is TGTGCCAGCTCACCACAAAGCGGGAGGAACACCGGGGAGCTGTTTTTT.

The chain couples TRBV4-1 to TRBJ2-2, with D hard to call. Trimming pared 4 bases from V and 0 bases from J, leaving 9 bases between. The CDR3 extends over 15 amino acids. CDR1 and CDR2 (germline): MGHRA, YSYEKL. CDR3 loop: CASSPQPANTGELFF. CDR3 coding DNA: TGCGCCAGCAGCCCTCAACCGGCGAACACCGGGGAGCTGTTTTTT.

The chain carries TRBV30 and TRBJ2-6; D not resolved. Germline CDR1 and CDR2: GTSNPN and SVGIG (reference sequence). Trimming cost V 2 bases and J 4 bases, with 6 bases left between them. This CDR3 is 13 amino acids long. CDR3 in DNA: TGTGCCTGGAGTTGGGCCGGGGCCAACGTCCTGACTTTC. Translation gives CAWSWAGANVLTF.

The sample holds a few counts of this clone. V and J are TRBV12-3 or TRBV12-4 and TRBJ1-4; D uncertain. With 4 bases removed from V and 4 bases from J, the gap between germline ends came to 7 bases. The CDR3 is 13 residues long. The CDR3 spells CASSSNNNEKLFF. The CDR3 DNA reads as TGTGCCAGCAGTTCCAACAATAATGAAAAACTGTTTTTT.

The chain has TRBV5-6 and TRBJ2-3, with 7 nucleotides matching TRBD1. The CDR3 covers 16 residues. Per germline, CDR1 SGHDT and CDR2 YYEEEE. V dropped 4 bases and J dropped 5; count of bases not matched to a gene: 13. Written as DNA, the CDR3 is TGTGCCAGCAGCCGAGGGGGCTCCAGGGAATTAGATACGCAGTATTTT. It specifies CASSRGGSRELDTQYF.

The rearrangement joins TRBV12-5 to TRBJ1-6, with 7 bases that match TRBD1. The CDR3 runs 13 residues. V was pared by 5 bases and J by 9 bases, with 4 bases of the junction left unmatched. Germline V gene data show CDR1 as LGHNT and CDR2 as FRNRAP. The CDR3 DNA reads TGTGCTAGTGGTCGGGACAGAGGTTCACCCCTCCACTTT. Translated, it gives CASGRDRGSPLHF. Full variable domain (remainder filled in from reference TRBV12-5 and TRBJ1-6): DARVTQTPRHKVTEMGQEVTMRCQPILGHNTVFWYRQTMMQGLELLAYFRNRAPLDDSGMPKDRFSAEMPDATLATLKIQPSEPRDSAVYFCASGRDRGSPLHFGNGTRLTVT.

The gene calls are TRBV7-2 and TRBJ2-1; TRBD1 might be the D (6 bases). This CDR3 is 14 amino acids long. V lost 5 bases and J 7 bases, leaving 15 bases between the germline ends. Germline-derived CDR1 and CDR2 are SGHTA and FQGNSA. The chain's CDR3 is CASSINYQGNEQFF. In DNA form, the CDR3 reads TGTGCCAGCAGCATAAATTATCAGGGGAATGAGCAGTTCTTC.

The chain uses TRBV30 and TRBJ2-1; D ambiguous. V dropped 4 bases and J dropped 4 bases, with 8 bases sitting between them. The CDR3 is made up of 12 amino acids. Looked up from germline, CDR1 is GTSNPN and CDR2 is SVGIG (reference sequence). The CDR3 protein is CAWNRVYNEQFF. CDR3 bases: TGTGCCTGGAACAGAGTTTACAATGAGCAGTTCTTC.

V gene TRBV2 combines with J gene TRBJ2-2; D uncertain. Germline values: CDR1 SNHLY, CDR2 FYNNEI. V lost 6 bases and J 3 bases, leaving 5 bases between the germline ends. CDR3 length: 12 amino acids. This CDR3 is CASRQDTGELFF. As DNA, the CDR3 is TGTGCCAGCAGGCAGGACACCGGGGAGCTGTTTTTT.

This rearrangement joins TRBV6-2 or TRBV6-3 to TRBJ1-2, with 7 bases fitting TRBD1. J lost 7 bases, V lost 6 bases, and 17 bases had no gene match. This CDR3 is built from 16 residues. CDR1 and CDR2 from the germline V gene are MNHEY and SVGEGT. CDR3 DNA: TGTGCCAGCAGGCCTACGGGGACAGACAGGATCGCTGGCTACACCTTC. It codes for CASRPTGTDRIAGYTF.

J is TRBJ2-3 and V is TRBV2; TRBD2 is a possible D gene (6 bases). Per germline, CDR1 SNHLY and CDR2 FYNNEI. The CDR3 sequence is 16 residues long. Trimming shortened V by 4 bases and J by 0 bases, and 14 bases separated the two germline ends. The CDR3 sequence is CASSGRREWSTDTQYF. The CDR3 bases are TGTGCCAGCAGTGGGCGTCGGGAGTGGAGCACAGATACGCAGTATTTT.

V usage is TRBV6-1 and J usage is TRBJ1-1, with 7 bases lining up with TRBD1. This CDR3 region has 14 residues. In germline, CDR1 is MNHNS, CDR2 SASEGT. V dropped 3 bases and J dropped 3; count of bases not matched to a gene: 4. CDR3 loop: CASSEGQRYTEAFF. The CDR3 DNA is TGTGCCAGCAGTGAGGGACAGAGGTACACTGAAGCTTTCTTT.

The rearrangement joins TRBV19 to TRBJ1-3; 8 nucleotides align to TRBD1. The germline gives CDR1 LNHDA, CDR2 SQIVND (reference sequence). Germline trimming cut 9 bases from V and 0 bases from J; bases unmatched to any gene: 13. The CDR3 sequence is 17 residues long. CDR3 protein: CASIDRGHTPSGNTIYF. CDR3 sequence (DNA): TGTGCCAGCATTGACAGGGGCCATACCCCCTCTGGAAACACCATATATTTT.

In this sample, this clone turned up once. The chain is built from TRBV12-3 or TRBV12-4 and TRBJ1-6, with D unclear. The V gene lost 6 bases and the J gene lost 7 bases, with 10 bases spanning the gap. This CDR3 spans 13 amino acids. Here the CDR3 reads CASSLGVNSPLHF. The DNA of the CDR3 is TGTGCCAGCAGCCTCGGTGTGAATTCACCCCTCCACTTT.

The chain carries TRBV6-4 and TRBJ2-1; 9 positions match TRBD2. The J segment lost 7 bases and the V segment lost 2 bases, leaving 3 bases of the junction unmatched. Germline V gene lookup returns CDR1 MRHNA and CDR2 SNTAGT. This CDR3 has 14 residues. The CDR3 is CASSDGAGGNEQFF. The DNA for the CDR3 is TGTGCCAGCAGTGACGGCGCGGGAGGGAATGAGCAGTTCTTC.

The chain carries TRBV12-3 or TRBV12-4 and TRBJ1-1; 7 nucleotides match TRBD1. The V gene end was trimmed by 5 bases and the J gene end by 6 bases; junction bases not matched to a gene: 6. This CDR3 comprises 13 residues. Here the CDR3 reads CASSTTGKSEAFF. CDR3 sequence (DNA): TGTGCCAGCAGTACGACAGGGAAGTCTGAAGCTTTCTTT.

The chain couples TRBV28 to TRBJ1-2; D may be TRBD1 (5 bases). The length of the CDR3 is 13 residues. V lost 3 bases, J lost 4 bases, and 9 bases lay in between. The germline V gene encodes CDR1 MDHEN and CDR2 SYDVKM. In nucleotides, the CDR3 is TGTGCCAGCAGTTTCAAGGGGTTCTATGGCTACACCTTC. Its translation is CASSFKGFYGYTF.

The CDR3 protein is CASSGAGYYNEQFF. The CDR3 DNA sequence: TGTGCCAGCAGCGGGGCAGGTTACTACAATGAGCAGTTCTTC. The chain combines TRBV5-8 with TRBJ2-1; weak D call: TRBD1 (5 bases). CDR1 and CDR2 (germline): SGHTS, YDEGEE. V lost 4 bases to trimming and J lost 3 bases, with 11 bases between them. The CDR3 contains 14 residues.

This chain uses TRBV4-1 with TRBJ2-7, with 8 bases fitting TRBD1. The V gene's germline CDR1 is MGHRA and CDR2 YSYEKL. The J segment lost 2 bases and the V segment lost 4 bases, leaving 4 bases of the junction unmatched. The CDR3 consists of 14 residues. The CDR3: CASSLGQGAYEQYV. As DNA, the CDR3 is TGCGCCAGCAGCCTAGGACAGGGAGCCTACGAGCAGTACGTC.

CDR3 DNA sequence: TGCGCCAGCAGAGCAGGGGCTGACGAAGCTTTCTTT. Its translation: CASRAGADEAFF. The chain carries TRBV4-1 and TRBJ1-1, with D possibly TRBD1 on 6 matching bases. Trimming pared 6 bases from V and 8 bases from J, leaving 13 bases between. In germline, CDR1 is MGHRA, CDR2 YSYEKL. The CDR3 sequence is 12 residues long.

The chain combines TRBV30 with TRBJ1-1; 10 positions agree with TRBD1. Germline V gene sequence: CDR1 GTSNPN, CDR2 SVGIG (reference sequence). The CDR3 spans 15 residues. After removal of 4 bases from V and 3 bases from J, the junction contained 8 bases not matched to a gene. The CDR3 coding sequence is TGTGCCTGGAATACCGGGACAGGGGATCACACTGAAGCTTTCTTT. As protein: CAWNTGTGDHTEAFF.

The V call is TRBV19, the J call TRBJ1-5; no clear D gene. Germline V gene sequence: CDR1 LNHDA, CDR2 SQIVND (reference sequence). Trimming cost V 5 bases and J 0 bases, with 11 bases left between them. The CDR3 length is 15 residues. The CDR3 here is CASSGNDYSNQPQHF. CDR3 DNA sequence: TGTGCCAGTAGTGGGAACGACTATAGCAATCAGCCCCAGCATTTT.

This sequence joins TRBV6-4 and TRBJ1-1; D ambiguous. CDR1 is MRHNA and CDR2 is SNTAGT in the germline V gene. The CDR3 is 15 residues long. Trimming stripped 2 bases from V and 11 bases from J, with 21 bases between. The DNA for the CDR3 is TGTGCCAGCAGTGACAGGGAGCGGGGAAAGGTAGGGGCTTTCTTT. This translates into CASSDRERGKVGAFF.

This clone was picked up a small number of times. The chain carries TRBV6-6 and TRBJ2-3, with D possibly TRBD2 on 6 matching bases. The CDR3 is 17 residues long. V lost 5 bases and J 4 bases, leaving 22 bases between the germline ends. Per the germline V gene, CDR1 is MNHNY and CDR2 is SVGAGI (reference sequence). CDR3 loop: CASSRTPYHPSADTQYF. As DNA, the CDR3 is TGTGCCAGCAGTCGGACCCCCTATCACCCTAGCGCAGATACGCAGTATTTT.

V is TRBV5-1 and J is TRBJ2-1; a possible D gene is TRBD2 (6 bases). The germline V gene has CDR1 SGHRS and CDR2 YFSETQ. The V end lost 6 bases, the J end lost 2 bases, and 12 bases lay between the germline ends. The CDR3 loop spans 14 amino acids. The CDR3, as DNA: TGCGCCAGCACGGGCGGAGGGGCCTACAATGAGCAGTTCTTC. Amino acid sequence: CASTGGGAYNEQFF.

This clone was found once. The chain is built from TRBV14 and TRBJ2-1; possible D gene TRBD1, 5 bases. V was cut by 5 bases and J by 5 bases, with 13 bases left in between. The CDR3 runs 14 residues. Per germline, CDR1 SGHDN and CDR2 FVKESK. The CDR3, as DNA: TGTGCCAGCAGCGGGGATACAGGTCACAATGAGCAGTTCTTC. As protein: CASSGDTGHNEQFF.

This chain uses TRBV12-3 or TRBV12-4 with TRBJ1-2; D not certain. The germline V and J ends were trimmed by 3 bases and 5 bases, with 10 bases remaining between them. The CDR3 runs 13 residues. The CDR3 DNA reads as TGTGCCAGCAGTTTGCGCGGAGGGTATGGCTACACCTTC. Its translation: CASSLRGGYGYTF.

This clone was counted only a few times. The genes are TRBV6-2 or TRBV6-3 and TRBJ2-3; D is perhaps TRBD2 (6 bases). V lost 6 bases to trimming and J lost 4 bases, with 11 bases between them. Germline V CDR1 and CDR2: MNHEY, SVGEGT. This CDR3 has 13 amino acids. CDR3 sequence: CASSSGLPDTQYF. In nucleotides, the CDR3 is TGTGCCAGCAGCTCGGGACTCCCAGATACGCAGTATTTT.